A selection of T cell receptor beta chains follows, all from one sample in a study of T cell responses to AZD1222 COVID-19 vaccine. Measured with immunoSEQ multiplex PCR; TCRdb has only the in-frame clones, and not every one. The sample lists about 210,000 clones; roughly 94% were seen once. The sample here was peripheral blood, taken 28 days after the second dose of the MenACWY control vaccine. Receptors were obtained from an adult who received the MenACWY meningococcal vaccine as a control. The CDR3 runs from the conserved cysteine through the conserved F or W. D genes are given only for firm matches. Size is stated for part of the rows, as once, few or many counts, or as a class when the clone is expanded.

CDR3 protein	CDR3 DNA	D gene	clone size	V gene	J gene
CASSLQGSREFTGELFF	TGTGCCAGCAGCTTACAGGGGAGTCGGGAGTTCACCGGGGAGCTGTTTTTT	NA	NA	TRBV7-9	TRBJ2-2
CASSQPGQGDTDTQYF	TGTGCCAGCAGCCAGCCCGGACAGGGAGACACAGATACGCAGTATTTT	TRBD1	NA	TRBV28	TRBJ2-3
CASSQTPLAPGAIQPQHF	TGTGCCAGCAGCCAGACCCCACTGGCCCCGGGAGCGATTCAGCCCCAGCATTTT	NA	NA	TRBV9	TRBJ1-5
CASSQPGGGNTEAFF	TGTGCCAGCAGCCAACCTGGGGGGGGGAACACTGAAGCTTTCTTT	NA	NA	TRBV3-1/TRBV3-2	TRBJ1-1
CSVRSGLNYNEQFF	TGCAGCGTTAGATCGGGACTCAACTACAATGAGCAGTTCTTC	NA	NA	TRBV29-1	TRBJ2-1
CASSQTQGDRGANEQFF	TGCGCCAGCAGCCAAACCCAAGGAGACAGGGGGGCCAATGAGCAGTTCTTC	TRBD1	NA	TRBV4-3	TRBJ2-1
CASTQTRGTDTQYF	TGTGCCAGCACCCAGACCAGGGGCACAGATACGCAGTATTTT	NA	NA	TRBV28	TRBJ2-3
CASSREAYSNQPQHF	TGTGCCAGCAGTCGGGAGGCGTATAGCAATCAGCCCCAGCATTTT	NA	NA	TRBV5-6	TRBJ1-5
CASSQGQLSYNEQFF	TGTGCCAGCAGCCAAGGTCAGCTTTCCTACAATGAGCAGTTCTTC	NA	NA	TRBV14	TRBJ2-1
CASSLDPKETQYF	TGTGCCAGCAGCTTAGATCCCAAAGAGACCCAGTACTTC	NA	NA	TRBV7-2	TRBJ2-5
CASSFNSNEQFF	TGTGCCAGCAGTTTCAACTCCAATGAGCAGTTCTTC	NA	once	TRBV25-1	TRBJ2-1
CASSLSGVVVDTQYF	TGTGCCAGCAGCTTATCCGGGGTGGTCGTAGATACGCAGTATTTT	NA	NA	TRBV7-2	TRBJ2-3
CASSQYRAPSTDTQYF	TGTGCCAGCAGCCAATACCGGGCCCCAAGCACAGATACGCAGTATTTT	NA	NA	TRBV14	TRBJ2-3
CASSPPEGLAGEETQYF	TGTGCCAGCAGCCCACCCGAGGGACTAGCGGGGGAAGAGACCCAGTACTTC	TRBD2	NA	TRBV5-4	TRBJ2-5
CASSPGLAAFDEQYF	TGTGCCAGTAGCCCTGGACTAGCGGCTTTCGACGAGCAGTACTTC	TRBD2	NA	TRBV19	TRBJ2-7
CAWGPSEAFF	TGTGCCTGGGGACCATCTGAAGCTTTCTTT	NA	NA	TRBV30	TRBJ1-1
CASSLGQGGSPLHF	TGTGCCAGCAGTTTAGGACAGGGTGGTTCACCCCTCCACTTT	TRBD1	NA	TRBV28	TRBJ1-6
CASSLGAVFSSTDTQYF	TGTGCCAGCAGCTTAGGAGCGGTCTTCTCGAGCACAGATACGCAGTATTTT	NA	NA	TRBV13	TRBJ2-3
CASSSGTGGTAEQYF	TGTGCCAGCAGCTCCGGGACAGGGGGAACGGCCGAGCAGTACTTC	TRBD1	NA	TRBV11-2	TRBJ2-7
CASSSAGPEAFF	TGTGCCAGCAGCTCCGCAGGGCCTGAAGCTTTCTTT	NA	NA	TRBV5-6	TRBJ1-1
CASSQRTGEKLFF	TGTGCCAGCAGCCAAAGGACGGGTGAAAAACTGTTTTTT	NA	NA	TRBV11-3	TRBJ1-4
CASSEVRLGEQFF	TGTGCCAGCAGTGAAGTTAGGCTCGGGGAGCAGTTCTTC	NA	NA	TRBV6-1	TRBJ2-1
CASSFGDRSEKLFF	TGTGCCAGCAGTTTCGGGGACAGGTCGGAAAAACTGTTTTTT	TRBD1	NA	TRBV28	TRBJ1-4
CASSLGGGTHYEQYF	TGTGCCAGCAGCTTAGGCGGGGGGACCCACTACGAGCAGTACTTC	TRBD2	NA	TRBV7-9	TRBJ2-7
CVTAGPTNTEAFF	TGTGTCACAGCCGGGCCAACGAACACTGAAGCTTTCTTT	NA	NA	TRBV28	TRBJ1-1
CATEGRDSNTGELFF	TGTGCCACCGAGGGCCGGGACTCAAACACCGGGGAGCTGTTTTTT	NA	NA	TRBV19	TRBJ2-2
CASSYQGGAYGYTF	TGTGCCAGCAGTTACCAAGGGGGGGCCTATGGCTACACCTTC	NA	NA	TRBV6-5	TRBJ1-2
CASRSSGYNEQFF	TGTGCCAGCAGGTCTAGCGGCTACAATGAGCAGTTCTTC	TRBD2	NA	TRBV7-2	TRBJ2-1
CASSSGGETYEQYF	TGTGCCAGCAGCTCGGGGGGGGAGACCTACGAGCAGTACTTC	TRBD2	NA	TRBV5-4	TRBJ2-7
CASSRVEQGRATEAFF	TGCGCCAGCAGCCGCGTGGAGCAGGGGCGAGCTACTGAAGCTTTCTTT	NA	once	TRBV4-3	TRBJ1-1
CASSPLQGNTEAFF	TGTGCCAGCAGCCCCCTACAGGGGAACACTGAAGCTTTCTTT	NA	NA	TRBV3-1/TRBV3-2	TRBJ1-1
CASSFRSTNYGYTF	TGTGCCAGCAGTTTCAGGAGCACTAACTATGGCTACACCTTC	NA	NA	TRBV27	TRBJ1-2
CASNEGVYGYTF	TGTGCCAGCAACGAGGGGGTATATGGCTACACCTTC	NA	NA	TRBV28	TRBJ1-2
CASSLLPQGRDEKLFF	TGTGCCAGCAGTCTCTTACCCCAGGGTAGGGATGAAAAACTGTTTTTT	NA	NA	TRBV28	TRBJ1-4
CASSEGGSNQPQHF	TGTGCCAGCAGTGAGGGGGGAAGCAATCAGCCCCAGCATTTT	NA	NA	TRBV6-2/TRBV6-3	TRBJ1-5
CASGRGAEEKLFF	TGTGCCAGCGGTCGGGGGGCTGAGGAAAAACTGTTTTTT	NA	NA	TRBV12-3/TRBV12-4	TRBJ1-4
CASSGWGLAGDKNIQYF	TGTGCCAGCTCCGGGTGGGGACTAGCGGGGGATAAAAACATTCAGTACTTC	TRBD2	NA	TRBV28	TRBJ2-4
CASSPSFSGELFF	TGTGCCAGCAGTCCTAGTTTTAGCGGGGAGCTGTTTTTT	NA	NA	TRBV7-3	TRBJ2-2
CASSESRQTSGNQPQHF	TGTGCCAGCAGTGAAAGTAGACAGACTTCGGGCAATCAGCCCCAGCATTTT	NA	NA	TRBV2	TRBJ1-5
CASSYGGSTEAFF	TGTGCCAGCAGTTACGGTGGGAGCACTGAAGCTTTCTTT	NA	NA	TRBV6-2/TRBV6-3	TRBJ1-1
CASSPTGLGVNEQFF	TGTGCCAGCTCACCCACGGGGTTAGGGGTCAATGAGCAGTTCTTC	NA	NA	TRBV18	TRBJ2-1
CASSLGGTRETQYF	TGCGCCAGCAGCTTGGGCGGGACTCGAGAGACCCAGTACTTC	NA	NA	TRBV5-1	TRBJ2-5
CASSEPGQLYGYTF	TGTGCCAGCAGTGAGCCCGGACAGCTCTATGGCTACACCTTC	NA	NA	TRBV25-1	TRBJ1-2
CASSPGSAYGYTF	TGTGCCAGCAGCCCCGGCAGCGCCTATGGCTACACCTTC	NA	NA	TRBV6-5	TRBJ1-2
CASSPNVIGDAFF	TGTGCCAGCAGCCCCAATGTTATCGGGGATGCTTTCTTT	NA	NA	TRBV3-1/TRBV3-2	TRBJ1-1
CASSLRRESPLNTEAFF	TGCGCCAGCAGCTTGAGGAGGGAGTCTCCACTGAACACTGAAGCTTTCTTT	NA	NA	TRBV5-1	TRBJ1-1
CASSDGTGGSTDTQYF	TGTGCCAGCAGTGACGGGACAGGGGGTAGCACAGATACGCAGTATTTT	TRBD1	few	TRBV6-4	TRBJ2-3
CASSYSSGYTF	TGTGCCAGCAGTTACTCGTCGGGTTACACCTTC	NA	NA	TRBV6-2/TRBV6-3	TRBJ1-2